These T cell receptor beta chains were read from a single sample in a study of shared clonotypes between healthy human individuals. This table comes from immunoSEQ multiplex PCR, and its TCRdb copy is limited to in-frame clones, with some not included. In the table there are about 800,000 clones, roughly 96% of which are singletons. The sample comprised naive CD8+ T cells sorted from blood. All receptors derive from a man younger than 45 in good health. CDR3s include the opening cysteine and the closing phenylalanine or tryptophan. D genes are given only for firm matches. Where a row states a size, it is once, few, many or the class of an expanded clone; other rows omit it.

V gene	J gene	clone size	D gene	CDR3 DNA	CDR3 protein
TRBV25-1	TRBJ2-7	.	.	TGTGCCAGCAGTTGGGGGAACGAGCAGTACTTC	CASSWGNEQYF
TRBV28	TRBJ2-3	once	.	TGTGCCAGCAGTTTATACACCACAGATACGCAGTATTTT	CASSLYTTDTQYF
TRBV13	TRBJ2-2	.	.	TGTGCCAGCAGTCAGGAGAGGAACACCGGGGAGCTGTTTTTT	CASSQERNTGELFF
TRBV5-1	TRBJ2-6	.	TRBD2	TGCGCCAGCAGCTTGGTCGTGCCGGGAGGGCCTGGGGCCAACGTCCTGACTTTC	CASSLVVPGGPGANVLTF
TRBV27	TRBJ2-2	.	TRBD2	TGTGCCAGCAGCTCCCTAGCGGGAGATGCGACCGGGGAGCTGTTTTTT	CASSSLAGDATGELFF
TRBV11-3	TRBJ2-7	.	.	TGTGCCAGCAGCTTGACAGCTTCCTACGAGCAGTACTTC	CASSLTASYEQYF
TRBV11-2	TRBJ2-1	.	TRBD2	TGTGCCAGCAGCCCTGAGTGGGAGGGTGAGCAGTTCTTC	CASSPEWEGEQFF
TRBV4-1	TRBJ2-7	once	TRBD2	TGCGCCAGCAGCCAGCGGGGGACTACCTCCTACGAGCAGTACTTC	CASSQRGTTSYEQYF
TRBV30	TRBJ2-6	.	.	TGTGCCTGGGGAACAGGGTCCCCACCTGGGGCCAACGTCCTGACTTTC	CAWGTGSPPGANVLTF
TRBV5-8	TRBJ2-7	.	.	TGTGCCAGCAGCCCCAACTACGAGCAGTACTTC	CASSPNYEQYF
TRBV7-9	TRBJ1-1	.	.	TGTGCCAGCAGCTTAATCAGCCAGGGTGACACTGAAGCTTTCTTT	CASSLISQGDTEAFF
TRBV7-9	TRBJ2-7	.	TRBD2	TGTGCCAGCAGCTCTCCGGGACTAGCACCCTACGAGCAGTACTTC	CASSSPGLAPYEQYF
TRBV11-2	TRBJ2-3	.	TRBD2	TGTGCCAGCAGCACCCGCTATTCGGGAGGGCCGGATGAAGATACGCAGTATTTT	CASSTRYSGGPDEDTQYF
TRBV7-9	TRBJ2-5	.	TRBD1	TGTGCCAGCAGCGGTACCGGGGACAGAGGGAGAGAGACCCAGTACTTC	CASSGTGDRGRETQYF
TRBV29-1	TRBJ2-7	.	.	TGCAGCGTTGGGGGCGGGGTACTCGAGACTTACGAGCAGTACTTC	CSVGGGVLETYEQYF
TRBV28	TRBJ2-7	.	.	TGTGCCAGCGAGCTAGGCTACGAGCAGTACTTC	CASELGYEQYF
TRBV7-8	TRBJ1-1	.	.	TGTGCCAGCAGCTTGGCCGGCGGAGGGAACACTGAAGCTTTCTTT	CASSLAGGGNTEAFF
TRBV7-9	TRBJ1-4	.	.	TGTGCCAGCAGCTTAGGGCGAGAAAAACTGTTTTTT	CASSLGREKLFF
TRBV29-1	TRBJ1-2	.	.	TGCAGCGTTGAGAGGGCGGGTTTCTATGGCTACACCTTC	CSVERAGFYGYTF
TRBV11-2	TRBJ2-7	.	.	TGTGCCAGCAGCGCCCCGGACAGAAGCTCCTACGAGCAGTACTTC	CASSAPDRSSYEQYF
TRBV18	TRBJ2-1	.	.	TGTGCCAGCTCACCACCGAACCGACACGGTGAGGGCAATGAGCAGTTCTTC	CASSPPNRHGEGNEQFF
TRBV30	TRBJ2-2	.	.	TGTGCCTGGAGTGTAATCCAGGGGACCGGGGAGCTGTTTTTT	CAWSVIQGTGELFF
TRBV7-9	TRBJ1-5	once	TRBD1	TGTGCCAGCAGCTTAGGCGGGACAGGGGGCGATCAGCCCCAGCATTTT	CASSLGGTGGDQPQHF
TRBV5-1	TRBJ2-1	.	TRBD2	TGCGCCAGCAGCTTGGACTGGACTAGCGGGAGCCTCGGCAATGAGCAGTTCTTC	CASSLDWTSGSLGNEQFF
TRBV9	TRBJ2-1	.	.	TGTGCCAGCAGCGTAGGCGGGAAGACGAGCTCCTACAATGAGCAGTTCTTC	CASSVGGKTSSYNEQFF
TRBV9	TRBJ2-5	.	.	TGTGCCAGCCGGGAACAAGTACTAGAGACCCAGTACTTC	CASREQVLETQYF
TRBV6-5	TRBJ1-3	.	.	TGTGCCAGCAGTTACACCAGGCCCAGCTCTGGAAACACCATATATTTT	CASSYTRPSSGNTIYF
TRBV7-9	TRBJ2-3	.	TRBD2	TGTGCCAGCAGCATCCTCACTAGCGGATACACAGATACGCAGTATTTT	CASSILTSGYTDTQYF
TRBV5-1	TRBJ1-2	.	.	TGCGCCAGCAGCTTGGAAACCGGGAGGGGCTATGGCTACACCTTC	CASSLETGRGYGYTF
TRBV5-4	TRBJ1-2	.	.	TGTGCCAGCAGTCCCGAGACCCTCTATGGCTACACCTTC	CASSPETLYGYTF
TRBV2	TRBJ2-3	.	.	TGTGCCAGCAGTCGGCCGGGACGGGGCACAGATACGCAGTATTTT	CASSRPGRGTDTQYF
TRBV5-1	TRBJ2-1	.	TRBD2	TGCGCCAGCAGCTCCCCGGGACTAGGGACACCAGCGGGGCAGTTCTTC	CASSSPGLGTPAGQFF
TRBV4-1	TRBJ1-1	.	.	TGCGCCAGCATGGGTAGTAGCGTGAACACTGAAGCTTTCTTT	CASMGSSVNTEAFF
TRBV5-4	TRBJ2-5	.	TRBD2	TGTGCCAGCAGCTTGGCGGACGAGACTAGCGGGTTCCAAGAGACCCAGTACTTC	CASSLADETSGFQETQYF
TRBV7-9	TRBJ2-1	.	.	TGTGCCAGCAGGGAGGGCAATTACAATGAGCAGTTCTTC	CASREGNYNEQFF
TRBV9	TRBJ1-1	.	.	TGTGCCAGCAGCGTCCTGGGGGACGGTGGTCCTGATGAAGCTTTCTTT	CASSVLGDGGPDEAFF
TRBV5-1	TRBJ2-7	.	TRBD2	TGCGCCAGCAGCTTGGTTAGCGGGACCGTTGACGAGCAGTACTTC	CASSLVSGTVDEQYF
TRBV29-1	TRBJ2-1	.	TRBD2	TGCAGCGTCGCAGCGGGACTAGCGGGAGGGACCTCCTACAATGAGCAGTTCTTC	CSVAAGLAGGTSYNEQFF
TRBV20-1	TRBJ2-2	.	.	TGCAGTGCTTGGAGGGCCGGGGAGCTGTTTTTT	CSAWRAGELFF
TRBV6-5	TRBJ2-1	.	.	TGTGCCAGCTTGGGGGAGTCGAGTGAGCAGTTCTTC	CASLGESSEQFF
TRBV2	TRBJ2-3	.	.	TGTGCCAGCAGCGCCGATTCTAGGGATACGCAGTATTTT	CASSADSRDTQYF
TRBV7-3	TRBJ2-1	once	TRBD2	TGTGCCAGCAGCCCTCCGGAAAGACTAGCTCACAATGAGCAGTTCTTC	CASSPPERLAHNEQFF
TRBV5-1	TRBJ2-7	.	TRBD1	TGCGCCAGCAGCATCGGACAGGGAGCGTTAGGCGAGCAGTACTTC	CASSIGQGALGEQYF
TRBV28	TRBJ2-3	once	.	TGTGCCAGCAGTTTGGATCGGGTCACAGATACGCAGTATTTT	CASSLDRVTDTQYF
TRBV7-8	TRBJ2-2	.	.	TGTGCCAGCAGCCTGACCGGGGACACCGGGGAGCTGTTTTTT	CASSLTGDTGELFF
TRBV5-1	TRBJ2-1	few	TRBD1	TGCGCCAGCAGCTTACGGGGGACAGGGGGCTTTTCCTACAATGAGCAGTTCTTC	CASSLRGTGGFSYNEQFF
TRBV9	TRBJ2-1	.	.	TGTGCCAGCAGCGACCGGGACTTCACCTACAATGAGCAGTTCTTC	CASSDRDFTYNEQFF
TRBV14	TRBJ2-2	.	.	TGTGCCAGCAGCCAAGATTGGGGTTTCACCGGGGAGCTGTTTTTT	CASSQDWGFTGELFF